This T cell receptor (beta chain) was found in a study of T cells after yellow fever vaccination. This clonotype was counted a few times. CDR1 and CDR2 (germline): SGHTA, FQGNSA. The V end was cut by 4 bases, the J end by 0 bases, with 14 bases between. The CDR3 runs 16 residues. Universal primer sites and UMIs were introduced during 5'RACE template-switching synthesis of TCR cDNA. From the 5' RACE reads, TCRdb called clonotypes with MiXCR, one entry per CDR3 protein. The profile shows hundreds of thousands of distinct CDR3 sequences, roughly 9% of them singletons. The input for sequencing was CD4+ T cells sorted from PBMCs, taken 5 days after the yellow fever booster vaccination. The chain carries TRBV7-2 and TRBJ2-3, with D unclear. This receptor was obtained from a man aged 18 to 29 who received the YFV17D yellow fever vaccine. CDR3 sequence reads: CASSSGLWASTDTQYF. In DNA, the CDR3 is TGTGCCAGCAGCTCCGGGCTGTGGGCTAGCACAGATACGCAGTATTTT. Filled out from reference TRBV7-2 and TRBJ2-3, the complete variable domain reads GAGVSQSPSNKVTEKGKDVELRCDPISGHTALYWYRQSLGQGLEFLIYFQGNSAPDKSGLPSDRFSAERTGGSVSTLTIQRTQQEDSAVYLCASSSGLWASTDTQYFGPGTRLTVL.